Given below is one T cell receptor (beta chain) in context. The data are from a study of blood T cell repertoires in COVID-19. Study-wide background: The analysed material was cDNA or gDNA that came from T cells, B-cell-depleted T cells, or PBMCs.

As processed by the authors: Amplifying reference gene primers gave estimates of nucleated cell counts. Data came from immunoSEQ multiplex PCR; TCRdb stores just in-frame clones and leaves some out. V and J calls and clone size are as listed in that table; D and trimming were resolved from the DNA. The sample includes about 130,000 clones, roughly 88% of them seen just once. The germline V and J ends were trimmed by 4 bases and 2 bases, with 15 bases remaining between them. Looked up from germline, CDR1 is MGHRA and CDR2 is YSYEKL. The CDR3 contains 16 residues. The receptor was derived from an elderly woman with acute or convalescent COVID-19. Sequencing was done on a sample of peripheral blood. This chain connects TRBV4-1 to TRBJ1-5; D possibly corresponds to TRBD1 (6 bases). The CDR3 loop is CASSPLTGLGNQPQHF. Here the CDR3 DNA reads TGCGCCAGCAGCCCCCTTACAGGGTTGGGCAATCAGCCCCAGCATTTT.